This entry concerns a single T cell receptor beta chain. Its antigen is not known. These data are taken from a study of vaccination and CD4 T cells after COVID-19. Overall study context: Overlapping spike peptides of SARS-CoV-2, HCoV-NL63, HCoV-OC43 and HCoV-229E were used, and cells were stimulated with them.

Treatment: approximately 9-day PBMC culture with coronavirus spike peptide pools or control peptides (ViraFEST assay). An Oncomine TCR Beta short-read assay was used to sequence the DNA from cultured CD4+ T cells. TCRdb re-analysed the PCR reads in MiXCR, keeping a single row per CDR3 protein. The sample contains about 20,000 distinct CDR3 sequences, roughly 67% of which appear only once. CDR3 length: 16 residues. The junction had 5 bases not matched to a gene; V was cut back by 6 bases and J by 0 bases. The V gene's germline CDR1 is MDHEN and CDR2 SYDVKM. Sequencing was carried out using CD4+ T cells from blood, cultured in vitro. The V and J genes are TRBV28 and TRBJ2-1, with 10 positions matching TRBD2. The sequence derives from a human donor who had recovered from COVID-19. Here the CDR3 reads CASSPAGGSSYNEQFF. In nucleotides, the CDR3 is TGTGCCAGCAGCCCAGCGGGAGGGAGCTCCTACAATGAGCAGTTCTTC.